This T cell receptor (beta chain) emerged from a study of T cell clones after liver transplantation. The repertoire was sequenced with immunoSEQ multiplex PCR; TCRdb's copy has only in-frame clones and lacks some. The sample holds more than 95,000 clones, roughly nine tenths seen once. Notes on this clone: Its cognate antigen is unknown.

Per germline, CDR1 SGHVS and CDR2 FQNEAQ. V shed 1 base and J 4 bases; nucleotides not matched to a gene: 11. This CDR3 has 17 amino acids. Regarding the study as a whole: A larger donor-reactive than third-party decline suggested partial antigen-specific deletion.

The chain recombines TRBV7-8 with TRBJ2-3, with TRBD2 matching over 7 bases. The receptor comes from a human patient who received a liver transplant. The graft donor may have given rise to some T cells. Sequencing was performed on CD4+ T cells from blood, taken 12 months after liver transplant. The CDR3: CASSLVFQREAADTQYF. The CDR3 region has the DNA TGTGCCAGCAGCTTAGTCTTCCAGCGGGAAGCGGCAGATACGCAGTATTTT.